The present T cell receptor (beta chain) was sequenced within a study of blood T cells in healthy people across ages. The use of a sample-barcoded 5' primer and a J-beta primer mix characterized a second PCR of about 7 to 12 cycles. TCRdb processed the 5' RACE reads anew with MiXCR; each CDR3 protein has one entry. The data contain roughly 730,000 distinct CDR3 sequences, approximately 53% of them seen just once; the ten biggest clones take up approximately 24%. Trimming cost V 6 bases and J 5 bases, with 17 bases left between them. The CDR3 loop spans 15 amino acids. Germline lookup yields CDR1 MNHEY and CDR2 SVGEGT.

Material for sequencing was blood. The TCR originated in a middle-aged man in good health. The V gene is TRBV6-2 or TRBV6-3, the J gene TRBJ2-1, with D hard to call. CDR3 DNA: TGTGCCAGCAGAGGTATCGGCCGATTAGACAATGAGCAGTTCTTC. Translated: CASRGIGRLDNEQFF.